This note documents a single T cell receptor (beta chain) sequence. Its antigen remains undetermined. No much larger clonotype is one base removed from it; base qualities were not supplied. Libraries were constructed by the immunoSEQ multiplex PCR assay. For TCR sequencing, RNA was extracted from every sample and reverse transcribed into cDNA to serve as template. First-strand cDNA was synthesized using SuperScript III with a 2:1 mix of oligo-dT and random hexamers. Amplification bias was assessed with a synthetic immune receptor repertoire, and residual bias was removed computationally. Regarding the original processing steps: Raw reads were preprocessed to remove errors, and CDR3 was defined according to IMGT conventions as the region from the conserved cysteine to phenylalanine. Clonality was calculated as 1 minus Shannon entropy normalized by log2 of the number of productive unique TCRs. Whether scalp clones were CD4 or CD8 was inferred by matching scalp TCRbeta sequences against CD4 and CD8 repertoires sorted from blood. TCRdb mirrors the immuneACCESS table, restricted to in-frame sequences. Some clones are absent from its copies; in checked studies, under half trace to an unresolved V gene, and the reason for the others is unknown. V, J and clone size were drawn from that table, and D and trimming were deduced from the DNA. The table for this sample lists 130,000 to 150,000 clones; roughly 44% of them were counted only once. The biggest ten clones account for approximately 6.8% of the sample.

The data were taken from a study of CD8+ T cells in alopecia areata (dated by TCRdb to the late 2010s). Context from the whole study: The treated patients took part in an open-label pilot trial in which moderate-to-severe alopecia areata was treated with oral tofacitinib at 5 to 10 mg twice daily. Tofacitinib was administered for 6 to 18 months, and 6 months of follow-up off drug were then conducted to assess delayed response and recurrence. To study T cell clonal expansion in alopecia areata, the researchers applied high-throughput TCRbeta sequencing to both the C3H/HeJ mouse model and human patients. On the human side, TCRbeta sequencing was run on scalp tissue and on sorted CD4+ and CD8+ peripheral blood T cells from healthy controls and from alopecia areata patients with either patchy or totalis/universalis disease. Biopsies were taken from tofacitinib-treated patients at baseline and again at 4 and 24 weeks into treatment, and several of those patients also had a later scalp biopsy. Scalp clonality was compared among normal scalp (n=4), patchy alopecia areata scalp (n=8), and alopecia totalis/universalis scalp (n=8). RNA came from the PAXgene miRNA kit for fixed scalp, the miRNeasy kit for PBMCs, and the RNeasy kit for mouse skin. Amplification of TCRbeta CDR3 regions was done by immunoSEQ multiplex PCR using 35 Vbeta forward primers and 13 Jbeta reverse primers.

Study-wide conclusions, independent of this receptor: Scalp TCR repertoire analysis is complicated because resident alphabeta T cells in normal human skin are also sequenced, whereas mouse skin is dominated by gammadelta T cells. Compared with mice, TCR sequences shared between patients were less clear, possibly partly because of HLA diversity across the patient population. Compared with normal scalp, lesional scalp had higher clonality and more expanded CD8+ clones, particularly in alopecia totalis/universalis, a pattern that suggests antigenic drive.

Lesional scalp punch biopsies and peripheral blood were obtained from alopecia areata patients. After PBMCs were isolated by density centrifugation and stained for CD3, CD4 and CD8, a FACSAria was used to sort CD4+ and CD8+ T cells. The clonotype originates from a human donor with alopecia areata. Source material: CD4+ T cells sorted from blood.

The CDR3 sequence is CASSLLYGGGADTQYF. DNA sequence: TGTGCCAGCAGTTTATTGTACGGAGGGGGCGCAGATACGCAGTATTTT. The chain uses TRBV27 and TRBJ2-3; TRBD1 is a possible D gene, resting on 7 matching bases. V is reduced by 1 base and J by 4 bases, leaving a spacing of 15 bases between them. Sequences MNHEY (CDR1) and SMNVEV (CDR2) are obtained from the germline V gene (reference sequence). Taken from cysteine to phenylalanine, the CDR3 has 16 residues. Solely the CDR3 DNA is kept, with 48 bases framed from the first base.